The source of this T cell receptor (beta chain) is a study of blood T cell repertoires in COVID-19. As for the study in general: PBMCs, B-cell-depleted T cells, or T cells were the source of the cDNA or gDNA that made up the material.

This CDR3 is 15 amino acids long. Trimming took 0 bases from V and 3 from J; bases not matched to a gene: 5. Germline-derived CDR1 and CDR2 are GTSNPN and SVGIG (reference sequence). Produced via immunoSEQ multiplex PCR; TCRdb's table is partial and in-frame only. This sample has a few hundred thousand clones; 65% to 90% occur once, and the top ten carry under 15%. The chain couples TRBV30 to TRBJ1-3; TRBD1 matches at 7 bases. This TCR was sampled from a woman aged 65 to 85 with COVID-19, enrolled during active disease. The sequenced material came from peripheral blood. The CDR3 sequence is CAWSVQGGSGNTIYF. CDR3 in DNA: TGTGCCTGGAGTGTACAAGGGGGCAGTGGAAACACCATATATTTT. The entire variable domain, with the rest obtained from reference TRBV30 and TRBJ1-3, is as follows: SQTIHQWPATLVQPVGSPLSLECTVEGTSNPNLYWYRQAAGRGLQLLFYSVGIGQISSEVPQNLSASRPQDRQFILSSKKLLLSDSGFYLCAWSVQGGSGNTIYFGEGSWLTVV.